This TCR beta chain was documented in a study of OX40 agonist ivuxolimab in advanced cancers. The overall study: Averaging roughly 60 years in age, with a range of about 23 to 79, the cohort was 65% to 85% male.

About this clone: Its cognate antigen is unknown.

Profiled with immunoSEQ multiplex PCR; TCRdb holds only in-frame clones, not every one. The data show 73,000 or so clones, with about 86% seen just once and around 2.3% held by the top ten. General study points: Partial responders receiving 0.1-3.0 mg/kg showed among the lowest clonal expansion.

Material: CD4+ or CD8+ T cells sorted from blood, obtained in a trial of the OX40 agonist ivuxolimab. The clonotype was recovered from an adult with an advanced solid tumor such as melanoma, head and neck, liver or kidney cancer.

This CDR3 is CASSAIAYEQYF. The CDR3 nucleotides are TGTGCCAGCAGCGCCATCGCCTACGAGCAGTACTTC. The rearrangement uses TRBV5-8 and TRBJ2-7; D is unclear. V was cut by 4 bases and J by 2 bases, with 7 bases left in between. The CDR3 length is 12 residues. In germline, CDR1 is SGHTS, CDR2 YDEGEE.